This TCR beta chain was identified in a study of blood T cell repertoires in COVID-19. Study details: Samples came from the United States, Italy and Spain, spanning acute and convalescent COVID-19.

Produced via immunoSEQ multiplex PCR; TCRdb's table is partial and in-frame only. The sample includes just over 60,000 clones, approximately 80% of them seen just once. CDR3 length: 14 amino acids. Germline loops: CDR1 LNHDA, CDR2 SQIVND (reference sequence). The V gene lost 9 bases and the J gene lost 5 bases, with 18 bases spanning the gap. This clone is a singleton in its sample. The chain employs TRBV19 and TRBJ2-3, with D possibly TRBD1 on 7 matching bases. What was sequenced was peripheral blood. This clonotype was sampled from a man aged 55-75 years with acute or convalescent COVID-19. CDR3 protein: CASGPQGGVDTQYF. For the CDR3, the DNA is TGTGCCAGCGGACCTCAGGGGGGAGTAGATACGCAGTATTTT.